This is a list of T cell receptor beta chains from one sample in a study of cytomegalovirus exposure and HLA in healthy donors. TCRdb keeps only in-frame clones here, not all; method: immunoSEQ multiplex PCR. Of a few hundred thousand clones in the sample, 70% to 90% were seen once. The specimen was PBMCs. The receptor source for this set is a young man in good health and CMV-seronegative. CDR3s include the opening cysteine and the closing phenylalanine or tryptophan. The D gene is left open where the match is weak. Clone size, where shown, is once, few, many, or a class for clones that have expanded.

j_call,d_call,v_call,clone_size,cdr3_aa,cdr3_nt
TRBJ2-3,-,TRBV7-9,-,CASSPSNRLSTDTQYF,TGTGCCAGCAGCCCATCGAACAGGTTATCCACAGATACGCAGTATTTT
TRBJ1-5,-,TRBV18,-,CASSPPPLRGADSNQPQHF,TGTGCCAGCTCACCACCCCCGCTGCGGGGAGCCGATAGCAATCAGCCCCAGCATTTT
TRBJ2-7,-,TRBV6-5,-,CASRATVTYEQYF,TGTGCCAGCAGGGCGACAGTGACCTACGAGCAGTACTTC
TRBJ1-2,-,TRBV12-5,-,CASGLPRLGGYTF,TGTGCTAGTGGTTTGCCACGACTCGGGGGCTACACCTTC
TRBJ1-1,TRBD1,TRBV5-1,once,CASRRQGGNTEAFF,TGCGCCAGCAGGCGGCAGGGGGGAAACACTGAAGCTTTCTTT
TRBJ1-2,-,TRBV7-2,few,CASSFRDKDNYGYTF,TGTGCCAGCAGCTTCCGGGACAAGGATAACTATGGCTACACCTTC
TRBJ2-5,TRBD1,TRBV13,-,CASSPSGQRETQYF,TGTGCCAGCAGCCCCTCGGGACAGCGAGAGACCCAGTACTTC
TRBJ1-5,TRBD1,TRBV19,-,CASLNNGDRGRRGNQPQHF,TGTGCCAGTCTAAATAACGGGGACAGGGGGCGAAGGGGCAATCAGCCCCAGCATTTT
TRBJ2-1,-,TRBV4-2,-,CASSQDTEYEQFF,TGTGCCAGCAGCCAAGATACGGAGTATGAGCAGTTCTTC
TRBJ1-5,TRBD1,TRBV2,-,CASREGQGGNQPQHF,TGTGCCAGCAGGGAGGGACAGGGAGGCAATCAGCCCCAGCATTTT
TRBJ1-1,-,TRBV4-1,-,CASSQEWGVTEAFF,TGCGCCAGCAGCCAAGAGTGGGGAGTCACTGAAGCTTTCTTT
TRBJ2-3,-,TRBV5-4,-,CASSRTGTDTQYF,TGTGCCAGCAGCAGGACTGGCACAGATACGCAGTATTTT
TRBJ2-1,TRBD2,TRBV6-5,-,CASSHLVGGDNEQFF,TGTGCCAGCAGCCATTTAGTGGGGGGGGACAATGAGCAGTTCTTC
TRBJ1-1,-,TRBV14,-,CASSQHGLPEAFF,TGTGCCAGCAGCCAGCACGGGTTGCCTGAAGCTTTCTTT
TRBJ1-5,TRBD1,TRBV25-1,-,CASSPLGDRGQPQHF,TGTGCCAGCAGTCCCCTGGGGGACAGAGGTCAGCCCCAGCATTTT
TRBJ2-2,TRBD1,TRBV6-5,-,CASSYSDRGAGELFF,TGTGCCAGCAGTTACTCGGACAGGGGTGCCGGGGAGCTGTTTTTT
TRBJ2-3,TRBD2,TRBV27,-,CASSFRGGPWTADTQYF,TGTGCCAGCAGTTTCCGGGGGGGGCCATGGACCGCAGATACGCAGTATTTT